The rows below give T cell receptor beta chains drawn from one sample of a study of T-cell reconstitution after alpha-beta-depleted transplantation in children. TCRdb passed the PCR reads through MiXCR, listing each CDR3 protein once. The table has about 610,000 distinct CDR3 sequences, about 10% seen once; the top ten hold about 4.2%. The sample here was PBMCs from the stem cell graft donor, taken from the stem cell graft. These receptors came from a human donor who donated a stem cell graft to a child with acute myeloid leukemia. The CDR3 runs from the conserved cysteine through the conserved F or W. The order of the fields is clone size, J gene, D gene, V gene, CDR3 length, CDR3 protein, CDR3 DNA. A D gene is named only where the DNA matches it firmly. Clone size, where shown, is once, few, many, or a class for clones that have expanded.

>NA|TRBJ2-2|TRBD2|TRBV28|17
CASSLSPPGLAAGELFF
TGTGCCAGCAGTTTAAGCCCTCCCGGGCTAGCGGCCGGGGAGCTGTTTTTT
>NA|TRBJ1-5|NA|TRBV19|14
CALGGRKSNQPQHF
TGTGCCCTTGGAGGGAGGAAGAGCAATCAGCCCCAGCATTTT
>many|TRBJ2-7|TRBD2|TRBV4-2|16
CASSQGLAGGSYEQYF
TGTGCCAGCAGCCAAGGATTAGCGGGAGGGTCCTACGAGCAGTACTTC
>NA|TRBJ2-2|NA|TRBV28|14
CASSQGLVTGELFF
TGTGCCAGCAGCCAGGGGCTGGTCACCGGGGAGCTGTTTTTT
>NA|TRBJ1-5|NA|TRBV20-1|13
CSARRESNQPQHF
TGCAGTGCTAGGAGGGAAAGCAATCAGCCCCAGCATTTT
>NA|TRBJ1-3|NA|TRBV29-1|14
CSAEPGGSGNTIYF
TGCAGCGCCGAACCGGGGGGAAGCGGAAACACCATATATTTT
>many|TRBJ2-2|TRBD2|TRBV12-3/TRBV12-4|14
CASNAGENTGELFF
TGTGCCAGCAACGCGGGGGAGAACACCGGGGAGCTGTTTTTT
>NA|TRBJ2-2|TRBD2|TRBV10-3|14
CAAGLAGGTGELFF
TGTGCCGCCGGACTAGCGGGAGGCACCGGGGAGCTGTTTTTT
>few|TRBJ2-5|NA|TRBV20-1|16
CSATLTSGTAGWTQYF
TGCAGTGCTACCTTGACATCAGGGACGGCGGGGTGGACCCAGTACTTC
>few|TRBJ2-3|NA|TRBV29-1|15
CSVGGTLLFTDTQYF
TGCAGCGTTGGGGGGACTCTACTGTTCACAGATACGCAGTATTTT
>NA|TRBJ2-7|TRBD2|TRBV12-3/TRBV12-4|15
CASSSGTSGRDAQYF
TGTGCCAGCAGTTCCGGGACTAGCGGGAGGGACGCGCAGTACTTC
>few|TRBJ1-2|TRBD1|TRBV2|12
CASRGQAYGYTF
TGTGCCAGCAGGGGACAGGCCTATGGCTACACCTTC
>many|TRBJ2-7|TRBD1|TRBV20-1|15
CSARERPGTAYEQYF
TGCAGTGCTAGAGAGAGACCCGGGACAGCCTACGAGCAGTACTTC
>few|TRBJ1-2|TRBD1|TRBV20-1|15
CSASGDRDQWYGYTF
TGCAGTGCTAGTGGAGACAGGGACCAATGGTATGGCTACACCTTC
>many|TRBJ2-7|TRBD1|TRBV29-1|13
CSVVADRAYEQYF
TGCAGCGTTGTGGCGGACAGGGCCTACGAGCAGTACTTC
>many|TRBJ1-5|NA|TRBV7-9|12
CASSTLGQPQHF
TGTGCCAGCAGCACCCTCGGACAGCCCCAGCATTTT
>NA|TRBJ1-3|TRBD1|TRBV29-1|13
CSVRTGAGNTIYF
TGCAGCGTCCGCACAGGGGCTGGAAACACCATATATTTT
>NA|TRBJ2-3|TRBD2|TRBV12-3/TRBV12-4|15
CASSLQAGGADTQYF
TGTGCCAGCAGTTTACAGGCGGGAGGAGCAGATACGCAGTATTTT
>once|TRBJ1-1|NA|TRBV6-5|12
CASSYNGAEAFF
TGTGCCAGCAGTTACAATGGGGCTGAAGCTTTCTTT
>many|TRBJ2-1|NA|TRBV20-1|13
CSASNGRFNEQFF
TGCAGTGCTAGCAATGGGCGGTTCAATGAGCAGTTCTTC
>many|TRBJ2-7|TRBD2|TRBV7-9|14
CASSRRELAREQYF
TGTGCCAGCAGCCGACGGGAACTAGCGCGGGAGCAGTACTTC
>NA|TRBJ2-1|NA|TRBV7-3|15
CASSSTGAAYNEQFF
TGTGCCAGCAGCTCGACAGGAGCCGCATACAATGAGCAGTTCTTC
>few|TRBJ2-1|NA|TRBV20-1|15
CSASLPASTSLGQFF
TGCAGTGCTAGTCTCCCGGCCAGCACTTCTCTCGGGCAGTTCTTC
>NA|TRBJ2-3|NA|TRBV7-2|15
CASSPRTPVTDTQYF
TGTGCCAGCAGTCCGAGGACACCAGTCACAGATACGCAGTATTTT
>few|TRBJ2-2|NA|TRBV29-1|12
CSSDGNTGELFF
TGCAGCTCGGACGGGAACACCGGGGAGCTGTTTTTT
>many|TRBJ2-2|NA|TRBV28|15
CASSPGLVGARELFF
TGTGCCAGCAGCCCAGGACTAGTGGGGGCCCGGGAGCTGTTTTTT
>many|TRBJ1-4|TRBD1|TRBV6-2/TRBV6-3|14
CASKQGATNEKLFF
TGTGCCAGCAAGCAGGGGGCGACTAATGAAAAACTGTTTTTT
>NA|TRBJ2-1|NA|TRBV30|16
CAWSVGKAVIYNEQFF
TGTGCCTGGAGTGTAGGAAAAGCGGTTATATACAATGAGCAGTTCTTC
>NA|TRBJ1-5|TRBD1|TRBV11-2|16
CASSLDGQVLNQPQHF
TGTGCCAGCAGCTTAGATGGACAGGTACTCAATCAGCCCCAGCATTTT
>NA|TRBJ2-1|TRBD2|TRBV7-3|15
CASSPREALWYEQFF
TGTGCCAGCAGCCCCCGGGAGGCCCTATGGTATGAGCAGTTCTTC
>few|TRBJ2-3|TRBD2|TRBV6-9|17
CASSFAMELAGADTQYF
TGTGCCAGCAGTTTCGCCATGGAGCTAGCGGGAGCAGATACGCAGTATTTT
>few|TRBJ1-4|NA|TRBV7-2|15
CASSGGGGGVEKLFF
TGTGCCAGCAGCGGGGGGGGCGGGGGCGTTGAAAAACTGTTTTTT
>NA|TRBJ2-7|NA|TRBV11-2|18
CASSLVGSVGARSYEQYF
TGTGCCAGCAGCTTAGTGGGTTCGGTGGGGGCTAGGTCCTACGAGCAGTACTTC
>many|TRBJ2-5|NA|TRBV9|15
CASSVIGSGMETQYF
TGTGCCAGCAGCGTAATAGGGTCTGGAATGGAGACCCAGTACTTC
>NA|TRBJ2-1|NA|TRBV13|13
CASSLRVGDEQFF
TGTGCCAGCAGCTTACGAGTGGGGGATGAGCAGTTCTTC
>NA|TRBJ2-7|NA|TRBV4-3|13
CASSQVVFVEQYF
TGCGCCAGCAGCCAAGTGGTTTTCGTTGAGCAGTACTTC
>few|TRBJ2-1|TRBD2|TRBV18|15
CASSQSGRNYNEQFF
TGTGCCAGCTCTCAGAGCGGGAGGAATTACAATGAGCAGTTCTTC
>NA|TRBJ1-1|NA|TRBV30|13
CAWSGSGSTEAFF
TGTGCCTGGAGTGGGTCGGGGTCTACTGAAGCTTTCTTT
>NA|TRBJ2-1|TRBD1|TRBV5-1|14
CASSTGTGGLEQFF
TGCGCCAGCAGTACCGGGACAGGGGGCCTAGAGCAGTTCTTC
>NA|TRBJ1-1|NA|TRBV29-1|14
CSVGSSLGNTEAFF
TGCAGCGTTGGATCGTCCCTAGGGAACACTGAAGCTTTCTTT
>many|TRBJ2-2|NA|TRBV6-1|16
CASSEFKYSNTGELFF
TGTGCCAGCAGTGAATTTAAATATTCGAACACCGGGGAGCTGTTTTTT
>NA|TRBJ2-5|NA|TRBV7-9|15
CASSLGYGGQETQYF
TGTGCCAGCAGCTTAGGGTATGGGGGACAAGAGACCCAGTACTTC
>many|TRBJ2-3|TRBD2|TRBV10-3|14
CAISDVDSGVTQYF
TGTGCCATCAGTGACGTGGATAGCGGGGTAACGCAGTATTTT
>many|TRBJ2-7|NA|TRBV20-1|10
CSATREQQYF
TGCAGTGCTACCCGGGAACAGCAGTACTTC
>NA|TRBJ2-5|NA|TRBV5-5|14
CASSSRDPWETQYF
TGTGCCAGCAGCTCCCGGGACCCCTGGGAGACCCAGTACTTC
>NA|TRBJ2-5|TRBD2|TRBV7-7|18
CASSPRLAGGRWQETQYF
TGTGCTAGCAGCCCCCGGCTAGCGGGAGGGAGGTGGCAAGAGACCCAGTACTTC
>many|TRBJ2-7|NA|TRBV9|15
CASSVDGTGPREQYF
TGTGCCAGCAGCGTAGATGGGACGGGGCCGAGGGAGCAGTACTTC
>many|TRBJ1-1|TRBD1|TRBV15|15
CATSGLTGVVTEAFF
TGTGCCACCAGCGGATTAACAGGGGTGGTTACTGAAGCTTTCTTT
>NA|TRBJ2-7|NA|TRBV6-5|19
CASSLRPGLGSMGFSEQYF
TGTGCCAGCAGTCTACGTCCGGGACTGGGTAGCATGGGTTTTAGCGAGCAGTACTTC
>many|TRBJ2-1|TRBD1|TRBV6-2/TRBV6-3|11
CASSYGTGSFF
TGTGCCAGCAGTTATGGGACAGGGAGCTTCTTC
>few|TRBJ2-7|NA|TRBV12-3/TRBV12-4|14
CASTEPGNRYEQYF
TGTGCCAGCACCGAGCCAGGGAACCGCTACGAGCAGTACTTC
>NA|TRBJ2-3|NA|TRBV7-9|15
CASSFLSPYTDTQYF
TGTGCCAGCAGCTTTCTTTCTCCGTACACAGATACGCAGTATTTT
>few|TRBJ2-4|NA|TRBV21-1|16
CASSKPPAEPKNIQYF
TGTGCCAGCAGCAAGCCTCCGGCAGAGCCCAAAAACATTCAGTACTTC
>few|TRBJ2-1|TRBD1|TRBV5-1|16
CASSQTTGVGPNEQFF
TGCGCCAGCAGCCAAACTACAGGGGTGGGGCCCAATGAGCAGTTCTTC
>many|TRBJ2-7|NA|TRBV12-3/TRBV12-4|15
CASSFGTAPTYEQYF
TGTGCCAGCAGTTTTGGGACCGCCCCAACCTACGAGCAGTACTTC
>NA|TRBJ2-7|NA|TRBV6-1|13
CARFGGASYEQYF
TGTGCCCGATTTGGGGGCGCTTCCTACGAGCAGTACTTC